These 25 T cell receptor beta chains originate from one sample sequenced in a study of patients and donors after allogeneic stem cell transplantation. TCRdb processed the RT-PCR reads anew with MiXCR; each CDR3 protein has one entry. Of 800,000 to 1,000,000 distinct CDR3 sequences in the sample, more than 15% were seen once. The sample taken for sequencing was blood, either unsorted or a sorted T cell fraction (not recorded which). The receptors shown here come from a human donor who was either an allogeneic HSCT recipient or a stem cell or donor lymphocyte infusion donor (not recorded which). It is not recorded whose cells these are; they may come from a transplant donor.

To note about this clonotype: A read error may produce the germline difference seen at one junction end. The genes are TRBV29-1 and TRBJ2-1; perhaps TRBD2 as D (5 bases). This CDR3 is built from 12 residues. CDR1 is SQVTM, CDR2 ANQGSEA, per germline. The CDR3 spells CSATRSSNEQFF. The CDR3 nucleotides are TGCAGCGCTACTAGATCCTCCAATGAGCAGTTCTTC.

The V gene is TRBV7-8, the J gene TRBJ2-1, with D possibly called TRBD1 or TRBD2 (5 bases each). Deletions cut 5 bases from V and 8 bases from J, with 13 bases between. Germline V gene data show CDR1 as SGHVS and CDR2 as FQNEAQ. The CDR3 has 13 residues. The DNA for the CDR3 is TGTGCCAGCAGCCAGTCAAGGGACCATGAGCAGTTCTTC. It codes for CASSQSRDHEQFF.

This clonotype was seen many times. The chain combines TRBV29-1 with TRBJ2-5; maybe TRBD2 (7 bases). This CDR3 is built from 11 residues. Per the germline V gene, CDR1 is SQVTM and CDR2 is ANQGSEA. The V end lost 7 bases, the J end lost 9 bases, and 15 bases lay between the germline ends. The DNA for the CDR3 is TGCAGCGGGGAGGAGGGGGGGGCCCAGTACTTC. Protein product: CSGEEGGAQYF.

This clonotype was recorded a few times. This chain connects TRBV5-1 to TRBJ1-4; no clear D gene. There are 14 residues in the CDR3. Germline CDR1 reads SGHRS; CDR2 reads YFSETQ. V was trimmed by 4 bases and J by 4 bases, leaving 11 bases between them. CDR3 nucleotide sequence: TGCGCCAGCAGCCCCGGAACCTTTAATGAAAAACTGTTTTTT. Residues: CASSPGTFNEKLFF.

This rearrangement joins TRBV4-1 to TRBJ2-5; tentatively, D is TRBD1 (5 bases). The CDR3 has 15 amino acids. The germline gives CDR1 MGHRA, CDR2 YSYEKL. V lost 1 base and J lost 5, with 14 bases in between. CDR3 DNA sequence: TGCGCCAGCAGCCAAGTGAAGGGGAATATGGAGACCCAGTACTTC. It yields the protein CASSQVKGNMETQYF.

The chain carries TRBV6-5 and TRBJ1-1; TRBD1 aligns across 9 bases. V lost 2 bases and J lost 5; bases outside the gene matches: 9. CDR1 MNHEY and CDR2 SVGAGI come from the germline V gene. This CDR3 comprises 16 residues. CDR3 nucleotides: TGTGCCAGCAGTTACCCTGGACAGGGGCTTCTAACTGAAGCTTTCTTT. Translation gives CASSYPGQGLLTEAFF.

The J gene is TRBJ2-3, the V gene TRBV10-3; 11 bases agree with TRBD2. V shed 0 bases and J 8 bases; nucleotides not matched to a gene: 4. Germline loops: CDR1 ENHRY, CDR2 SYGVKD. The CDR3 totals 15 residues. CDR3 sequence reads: CAISESSGGAGTQYF. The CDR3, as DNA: TGTGCCATCAGTGAGTCTAGCGGGGGGGCAGGTACGCAGTATTTT.

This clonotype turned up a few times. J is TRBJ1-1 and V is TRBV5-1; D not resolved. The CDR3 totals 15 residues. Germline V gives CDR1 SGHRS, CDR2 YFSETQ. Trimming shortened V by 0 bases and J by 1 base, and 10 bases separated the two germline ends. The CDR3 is CASSLVWGSNTEAFF. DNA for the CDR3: TGCGCCAGCAGCTTGGTGTGGGGTTCGAACACTGAAGCTTTCTTT. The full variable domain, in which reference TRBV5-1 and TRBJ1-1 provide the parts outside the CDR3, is KAGVTQTPRYLIKTRGQQVTLSCSPISGHRSVSWYQQTPGQGLQFLFEYFSETQRNKGNFPGRFSGRQFSNSRSEMNVSTLELGDSALYLCASSLVWGSNTEAFFGQGTRLTVV.

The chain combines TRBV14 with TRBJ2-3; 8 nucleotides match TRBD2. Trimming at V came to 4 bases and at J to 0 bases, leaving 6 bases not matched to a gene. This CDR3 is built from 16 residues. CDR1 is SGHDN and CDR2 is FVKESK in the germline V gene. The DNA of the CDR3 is TGTGCCAGCAGCCCAGCGGGGGCGACGAGCACAGATACGCAGTATTTT. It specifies CASSPAGATSTDTQYF. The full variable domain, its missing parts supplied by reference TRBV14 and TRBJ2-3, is EAGVTQFPSHSVIEKGQTVTLRCDPISGHDNLYWYRRVMGKEIKFLLHFVKESKQDESGMPNNRFLAERTGGTYSTLKVQPAELEDSGVYFCASSPAGATSTDTQYFGPGTRLTVL.

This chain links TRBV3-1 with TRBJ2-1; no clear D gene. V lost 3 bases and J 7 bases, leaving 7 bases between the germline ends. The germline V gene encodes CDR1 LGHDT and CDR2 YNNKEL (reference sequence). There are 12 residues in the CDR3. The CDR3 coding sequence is TGTGCCAGCAGCCACGTCGCGAATGAGCAGTTCTTC. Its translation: CASSHVANEQFF.

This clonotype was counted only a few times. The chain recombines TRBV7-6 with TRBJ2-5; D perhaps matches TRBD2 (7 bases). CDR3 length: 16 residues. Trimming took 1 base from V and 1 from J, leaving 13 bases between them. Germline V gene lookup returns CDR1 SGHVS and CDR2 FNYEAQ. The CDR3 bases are TGTGCCAGCAGCTTAGAGGGGGGGGTCTCCCAAGAGACCCAGTACTTC. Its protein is CASSLEGGVSQETQYF.

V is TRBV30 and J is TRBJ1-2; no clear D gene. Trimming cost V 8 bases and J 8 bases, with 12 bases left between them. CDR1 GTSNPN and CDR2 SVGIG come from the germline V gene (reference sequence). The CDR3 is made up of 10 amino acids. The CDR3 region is CARDRPGYTF. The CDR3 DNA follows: TGTGCCCGCGATCGCCCCGGCTACACCTTC.

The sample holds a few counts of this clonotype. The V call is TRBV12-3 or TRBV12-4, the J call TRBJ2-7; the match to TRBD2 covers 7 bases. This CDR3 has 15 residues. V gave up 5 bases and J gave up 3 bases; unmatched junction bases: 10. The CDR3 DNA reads TGTGCCAGCAGTCCCCGAACGGGAGGCGGCTACGAGCAGTACTTC. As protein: CASSPRTGGGYEQYF.

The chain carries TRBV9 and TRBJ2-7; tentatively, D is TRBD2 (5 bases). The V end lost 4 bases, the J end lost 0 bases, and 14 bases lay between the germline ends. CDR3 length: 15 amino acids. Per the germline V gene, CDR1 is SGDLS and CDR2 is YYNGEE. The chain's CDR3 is CASSPTRASSYEQYF. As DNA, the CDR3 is TGTGCCAGCAGCCCCACGAGGGCGTCCTCCTACGAGCAGTACTTC.

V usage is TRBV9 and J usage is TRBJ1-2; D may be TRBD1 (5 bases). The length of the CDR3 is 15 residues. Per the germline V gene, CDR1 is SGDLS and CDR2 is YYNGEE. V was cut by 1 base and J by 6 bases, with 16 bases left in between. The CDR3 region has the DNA TGTGCCAGCAGCGTATCCCCGGGGGGGAGCGATGGCTACACCTTC. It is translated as CASSVSPGGSDGYTF.

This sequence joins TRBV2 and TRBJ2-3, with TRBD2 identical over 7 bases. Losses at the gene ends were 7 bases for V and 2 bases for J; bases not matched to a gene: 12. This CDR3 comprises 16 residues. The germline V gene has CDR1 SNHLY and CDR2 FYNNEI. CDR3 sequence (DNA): TGTGCCAGCAATGGGCTAGCGGAGCAGAACACAGATACGCAGTATTTT. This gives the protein CASNGLAEQNTDTQYF.

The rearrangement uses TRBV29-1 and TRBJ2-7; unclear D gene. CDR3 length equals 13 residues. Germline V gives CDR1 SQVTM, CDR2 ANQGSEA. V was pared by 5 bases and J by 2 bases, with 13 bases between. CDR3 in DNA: TGCAGCGTTACCAAGGACGGTGCCTACGAGCAGTACTTC. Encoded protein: CSVTKDGAYEQYF.

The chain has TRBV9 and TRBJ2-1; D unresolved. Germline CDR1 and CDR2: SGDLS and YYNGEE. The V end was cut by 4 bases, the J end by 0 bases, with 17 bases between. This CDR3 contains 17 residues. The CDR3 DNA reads TGTGCCAGCAGCCTCATACCGGCGCTGAGCTCCTACAATGAGCAGTTCTTC. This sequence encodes CASSLIPALSSYNEQFF.

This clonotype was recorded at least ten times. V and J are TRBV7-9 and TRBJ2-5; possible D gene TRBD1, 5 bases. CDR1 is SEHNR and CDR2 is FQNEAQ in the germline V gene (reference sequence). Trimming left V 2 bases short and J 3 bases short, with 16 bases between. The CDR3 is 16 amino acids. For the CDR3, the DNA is TGTGCCAGCAGCTTATACAGGCCCCGCAACAAAGAGACCCAGTACTTC. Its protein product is CASSLYRPRNKETQYF.

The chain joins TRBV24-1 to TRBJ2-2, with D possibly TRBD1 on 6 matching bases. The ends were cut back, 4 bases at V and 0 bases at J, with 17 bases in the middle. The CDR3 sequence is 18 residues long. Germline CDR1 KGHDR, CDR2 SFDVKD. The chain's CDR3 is CATSDHRSHRANTGELFF. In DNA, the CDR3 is TGTGCCACCAGTGACCATAGGAGTCACAGGGCGAACACCGGGGAGCTGTTTTTT.

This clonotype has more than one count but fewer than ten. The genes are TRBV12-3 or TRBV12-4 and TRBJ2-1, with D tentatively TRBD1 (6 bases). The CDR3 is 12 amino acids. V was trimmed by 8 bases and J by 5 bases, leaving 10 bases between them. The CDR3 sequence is CASAGQNNEQFF. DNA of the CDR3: TGTGCCAGCGCAGGACAGAACAATGAGCAGTTCTTC.

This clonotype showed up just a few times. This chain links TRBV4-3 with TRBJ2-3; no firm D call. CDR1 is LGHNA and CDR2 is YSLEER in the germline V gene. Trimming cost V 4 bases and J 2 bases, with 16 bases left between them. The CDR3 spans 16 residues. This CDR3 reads CASSLIQTHSTDTQYF. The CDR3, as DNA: TGCGCCAGCAGCCTCATCCAGACTCATTCCACAGATACGCAGTATTTT.

CDR3 nucleotides: TGTGCCACCAGTGACCCGACCACCAGGGGTGGCTACACCTTC. Translated, it gives CATSDPTTRGGYTF. The chain couples TRBV24-1 to TRBJ1-2, with D perhaps TRBD1 (6 bases). V lost 4 bases to trimming and J lost 7 bases, with 15 bases between them. CDR1 and CDR2 (germline): KGHDR, SFDVKD. The CDR3 has 14 amino acids.

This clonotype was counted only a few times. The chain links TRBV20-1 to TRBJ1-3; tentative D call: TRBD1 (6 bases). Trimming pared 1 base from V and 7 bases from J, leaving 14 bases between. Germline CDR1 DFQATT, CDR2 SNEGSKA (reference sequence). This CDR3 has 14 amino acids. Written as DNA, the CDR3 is TGCAGTGCTAGAGCCCGGGACACCCGGAACACCATATATTTT. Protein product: CSARARDTRNTIYF.

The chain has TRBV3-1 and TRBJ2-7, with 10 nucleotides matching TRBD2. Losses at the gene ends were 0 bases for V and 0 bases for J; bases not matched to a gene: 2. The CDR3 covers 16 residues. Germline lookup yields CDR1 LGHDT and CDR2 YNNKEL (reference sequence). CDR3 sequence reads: CASSQDLAGASYEQYF. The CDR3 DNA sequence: TGTGCCAGCAGCCAAGATCTAGCGGGGGCCTCCTACGAGCAGTACTTC.